This T cell receptor (beta chain) was recorded in a study of blood T cell repertoires in COVID-19. Overall study: Material from acute and convalescent COVID-19 was sourced from the United States, Italy and Spain. PBMCs, B-cell-depleted T cells, or T cells were the source of the cDNA or gDNA that made up the material.

As originally analysed: Reference gene primer amplification yielded estimated nucleated cell counts. Profiling relied on immunoSEQ multiplex PCR, and the TCRdb table lists in-frame clones only, not all of them. That table gives V, J and clone size, and the DNA gave D and trimming. Among about 280,000 clones listed, approximately 85% were seen once. V was clipped by 1 base and J by 9 bases; unmatched bases: 5. This CDR3 has 16 residues. Germline-derived CDR1 and CDR2 are LGHDT and YNNKEL (reference sequence). Sequenced input: peripheral blood. This sequence joins TRBV3-1 (or the pseudogene TRBV3-2) and TRBJ2-1; TRBD2 aligns across 14 bases. The receptor was isolated from a man aged 50-59 years with active or convalescent COVID-19. CDR3 nucleotide sequence: TGTGCCAGCAGCCAAGGGACTAGCGGGAGGCTAGGTGAGCAGTTCTTC. Encoded protein: CASSQGTSGRLGEQFF.